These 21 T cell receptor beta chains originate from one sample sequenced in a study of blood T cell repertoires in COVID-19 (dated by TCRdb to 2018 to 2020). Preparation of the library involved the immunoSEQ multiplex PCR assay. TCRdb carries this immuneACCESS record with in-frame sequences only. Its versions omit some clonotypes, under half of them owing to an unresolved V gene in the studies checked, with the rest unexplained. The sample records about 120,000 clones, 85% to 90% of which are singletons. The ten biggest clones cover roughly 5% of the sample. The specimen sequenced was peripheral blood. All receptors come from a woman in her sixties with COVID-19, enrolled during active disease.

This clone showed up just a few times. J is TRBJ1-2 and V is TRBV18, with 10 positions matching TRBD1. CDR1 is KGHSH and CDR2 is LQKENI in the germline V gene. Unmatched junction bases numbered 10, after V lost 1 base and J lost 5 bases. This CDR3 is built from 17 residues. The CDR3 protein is CASSPLPRQGARYGYTF. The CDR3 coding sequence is TGTGCCAGCTCACCACTTCCGCGACAGGGGGCGCGATATGGCTACACCTTC. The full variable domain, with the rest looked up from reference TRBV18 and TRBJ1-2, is NAGVMQNPRHLVRRRGQEARLRCSPMKGHSHVYWYRQLPEEGLKFMVYLQKENIIDESGMPKERFSAEFPKEGPSILRIQQVVRGDSAAYFCASSPLPRQGARYGYTFGSGTRLTVV.

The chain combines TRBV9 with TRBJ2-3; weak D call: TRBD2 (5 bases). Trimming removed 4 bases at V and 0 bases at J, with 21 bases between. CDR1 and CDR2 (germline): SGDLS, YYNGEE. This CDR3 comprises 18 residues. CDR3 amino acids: CASSPTIPGTYSTDTQYF. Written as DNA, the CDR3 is TGTGCCAGCAGCCCCACGATCCCGGGAACCTATAGCACAGATACGCAGTATTTT.

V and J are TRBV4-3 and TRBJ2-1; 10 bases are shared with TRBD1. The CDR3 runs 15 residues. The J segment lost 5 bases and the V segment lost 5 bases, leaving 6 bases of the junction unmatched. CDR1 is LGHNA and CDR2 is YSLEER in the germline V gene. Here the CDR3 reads CASSARDRGNNEQFF. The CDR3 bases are TGCGCCAGCAGCGCCCGGGACAGGGGAAACAATGAGCAGTTCTTC.

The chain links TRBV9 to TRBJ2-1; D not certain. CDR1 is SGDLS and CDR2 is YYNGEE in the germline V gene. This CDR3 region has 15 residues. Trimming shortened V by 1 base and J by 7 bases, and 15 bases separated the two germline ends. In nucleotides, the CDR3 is TGTGCCAGCAGCGTATTAAGTACCCCTGAGAATGAGCAGTTCTTC. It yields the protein CASSVLSTPENEQFF.

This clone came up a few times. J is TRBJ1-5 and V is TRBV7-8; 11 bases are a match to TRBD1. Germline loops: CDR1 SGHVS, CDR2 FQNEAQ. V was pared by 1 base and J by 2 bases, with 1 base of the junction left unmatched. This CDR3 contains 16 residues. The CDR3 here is CASSLGTGGGNQPQHF. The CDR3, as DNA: TGTGCCAGCAGCTTAGGGACAGGGGGCGGCAATCAGCCCCAGCATTTT.

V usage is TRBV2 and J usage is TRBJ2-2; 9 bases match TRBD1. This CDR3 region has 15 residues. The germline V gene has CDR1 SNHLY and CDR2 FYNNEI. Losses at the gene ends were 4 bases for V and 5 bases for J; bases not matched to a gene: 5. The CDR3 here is CASSGDRVGTGELFF. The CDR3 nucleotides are TGTGCCAGCAGTGGGGACAGGGTAGGGACCGGGGAGCTGTTTTTT.

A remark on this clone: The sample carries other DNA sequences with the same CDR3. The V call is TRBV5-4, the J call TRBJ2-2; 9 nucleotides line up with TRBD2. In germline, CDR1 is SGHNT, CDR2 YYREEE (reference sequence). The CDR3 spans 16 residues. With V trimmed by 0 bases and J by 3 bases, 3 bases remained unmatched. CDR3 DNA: TGTGCCAGCAGCTTGGTTCGCGGGGGGGACACCGGGGAGCTGTTTTTT. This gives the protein CASSLVRGGDTGELFF.

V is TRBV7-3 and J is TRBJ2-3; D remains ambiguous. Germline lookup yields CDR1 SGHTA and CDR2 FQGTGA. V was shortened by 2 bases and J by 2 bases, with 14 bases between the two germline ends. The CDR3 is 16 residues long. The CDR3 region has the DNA TGTGCCAGCAGCTTACTACTAATGGCACCCACAGATACGCAGTATTTT. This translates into CASSLLLMAPTDTQYF.

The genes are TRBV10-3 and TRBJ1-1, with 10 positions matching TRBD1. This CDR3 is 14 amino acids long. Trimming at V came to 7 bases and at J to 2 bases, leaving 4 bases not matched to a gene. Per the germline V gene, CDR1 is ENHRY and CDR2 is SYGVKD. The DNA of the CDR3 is TGTGCCATCACTTGGGACAGGGGAAACACTGAAGCTTTCTTT. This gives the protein CAITWDRGNTEAFF.

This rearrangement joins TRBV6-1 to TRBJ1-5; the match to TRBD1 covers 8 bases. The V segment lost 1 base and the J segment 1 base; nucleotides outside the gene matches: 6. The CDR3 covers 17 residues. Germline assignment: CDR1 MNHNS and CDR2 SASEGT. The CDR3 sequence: CASSEEQGARSNQPQHF. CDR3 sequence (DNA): TGTGCCAGCAGTGAAGAGCAGGGGGCGCGAAGCAATCAGCCCCAGCATTTT.

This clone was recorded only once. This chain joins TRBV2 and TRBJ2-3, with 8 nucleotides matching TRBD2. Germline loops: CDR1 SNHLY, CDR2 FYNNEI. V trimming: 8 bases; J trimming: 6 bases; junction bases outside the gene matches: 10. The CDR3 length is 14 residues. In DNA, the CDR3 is TGTGCCAGCTTTCGGCGGGGGGCAGGTGATACGCAGTATTTT. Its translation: CASFRRGAGDTQYF.

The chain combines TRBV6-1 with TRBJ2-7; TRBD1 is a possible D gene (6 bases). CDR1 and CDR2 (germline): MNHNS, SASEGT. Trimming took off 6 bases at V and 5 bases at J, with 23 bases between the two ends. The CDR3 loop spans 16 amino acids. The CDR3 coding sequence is TGTGCCAGCAGGGAAACAGGGAATTGGGCCGCAGACGAGCAGTACTTC. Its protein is CASRETGNWAADEQYF.

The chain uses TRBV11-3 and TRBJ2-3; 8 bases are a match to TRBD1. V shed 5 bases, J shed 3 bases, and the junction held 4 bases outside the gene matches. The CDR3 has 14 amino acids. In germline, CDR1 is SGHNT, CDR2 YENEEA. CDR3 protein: CASSQGAVTDTQYF. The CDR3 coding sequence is TGTGCCAGCAGCCAGGGGGCCGTGACAGATACGCAGTATTTT.

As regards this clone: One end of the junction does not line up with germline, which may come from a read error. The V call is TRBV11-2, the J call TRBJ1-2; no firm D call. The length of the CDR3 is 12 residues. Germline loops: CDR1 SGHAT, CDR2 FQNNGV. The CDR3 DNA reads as TGTGCCAGCAGCTTAGTCGGGTTAGAGTTCCTCTTC. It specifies CASSLVGLEFLF.

CDR3: CASSIAEDTEAFF. In nucleotides, the CDR3 is TGTGCCAGTAGTATCGCAGAAGACACTGAAGCTTTCTTT. This chain connects TRBV19 to TRBJ1-1; no reliable D call. Germline V CDR1 and CDR2: LNHDA, SQIVND (reference sequence). The CDR3 is 13 amino acids. Trimming cost V 3 bases and J 3 bases, with 8 bases left between them.

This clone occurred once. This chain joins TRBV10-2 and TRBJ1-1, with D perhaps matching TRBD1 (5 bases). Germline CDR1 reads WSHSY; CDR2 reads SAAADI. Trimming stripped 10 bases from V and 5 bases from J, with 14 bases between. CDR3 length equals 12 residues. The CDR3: CAIIREGTEAFF. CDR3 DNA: TGCGCCATTATAAGGGAGGGGACTGAAGCTTTCTTT.

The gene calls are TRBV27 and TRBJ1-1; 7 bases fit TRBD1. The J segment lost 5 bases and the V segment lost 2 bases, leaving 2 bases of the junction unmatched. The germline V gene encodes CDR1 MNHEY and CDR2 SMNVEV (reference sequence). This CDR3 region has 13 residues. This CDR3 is CASSLRGQTEAFF. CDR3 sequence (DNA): TGTGCCAGCAGTTTAAGGGGGCAAACTGAAGCTTTCTTT.

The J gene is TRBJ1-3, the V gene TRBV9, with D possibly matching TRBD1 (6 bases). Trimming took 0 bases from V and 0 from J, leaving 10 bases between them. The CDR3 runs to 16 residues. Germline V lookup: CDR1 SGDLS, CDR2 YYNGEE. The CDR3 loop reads CASSVETGFSGNTIYF. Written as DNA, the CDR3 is TGTGCCAGCAGCGTAGAGACAGGATTCTCTGGAAACACCATATATTTT.

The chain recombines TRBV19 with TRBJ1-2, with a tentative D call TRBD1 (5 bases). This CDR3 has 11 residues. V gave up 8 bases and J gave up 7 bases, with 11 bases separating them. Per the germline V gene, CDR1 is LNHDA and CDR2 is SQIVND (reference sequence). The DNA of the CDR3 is TGTGCCAGTGGCAGGGTAGTTGGCTACACCTTC. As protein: CASGRVVGYTF. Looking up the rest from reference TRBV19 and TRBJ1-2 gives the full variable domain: DGGITQSPKYLFRKEGQNVTLSCEQNLNHDAMYWYRQDPGQGLRLIYYSQIVNDFQKGDIAEGYSVSREKKESFPLTVTSAQKNPTAFYLCASGRVVGYTFGSGTRLTVV.

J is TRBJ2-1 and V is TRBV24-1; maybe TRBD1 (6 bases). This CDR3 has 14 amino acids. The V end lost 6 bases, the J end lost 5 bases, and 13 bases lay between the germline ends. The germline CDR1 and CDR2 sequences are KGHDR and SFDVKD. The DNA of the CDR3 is TGTGCCACCAGTTCTTTCGGACAGAACAATGAGCAGTTCTTC. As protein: CATSSFGQNNEQFF.

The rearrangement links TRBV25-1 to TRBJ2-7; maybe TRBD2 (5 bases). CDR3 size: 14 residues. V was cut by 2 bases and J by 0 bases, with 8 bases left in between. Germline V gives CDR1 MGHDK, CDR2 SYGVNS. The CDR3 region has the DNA TGTGCCAGCAGTGAAGAAGGACTCTCCTACGAGCAGTACTTC. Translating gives CASSEEGLSYEQYF.